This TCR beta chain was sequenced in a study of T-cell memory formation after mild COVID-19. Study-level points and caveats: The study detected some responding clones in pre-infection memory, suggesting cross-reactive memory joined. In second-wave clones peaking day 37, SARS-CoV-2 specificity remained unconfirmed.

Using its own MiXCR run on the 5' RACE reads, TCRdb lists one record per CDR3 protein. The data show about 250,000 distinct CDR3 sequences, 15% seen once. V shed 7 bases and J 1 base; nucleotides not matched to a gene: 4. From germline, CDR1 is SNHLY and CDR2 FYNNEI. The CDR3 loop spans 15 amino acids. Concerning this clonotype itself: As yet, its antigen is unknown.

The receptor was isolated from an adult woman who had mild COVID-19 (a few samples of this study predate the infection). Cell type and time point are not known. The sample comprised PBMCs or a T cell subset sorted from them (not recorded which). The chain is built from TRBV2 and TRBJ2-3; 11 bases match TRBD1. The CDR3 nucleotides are TGTGCCAGCAAGAAGGGACAGGGGGGCACAGATACGCAGTATTTT. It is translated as CASKKGQGGTDTQYF.